These 32 T cell receptor beta chains share one sample of origin, sequenced in a study of memory CD4+ T cells and cytomegalovirus serostatus. The sort gate was single viable CD3+CD4+CD8-CD45RO+ cells for memory CD4+ T cells. The repertoire was sequenced with immunoSEQ multiplex PCR; TCRdb's copy has only in-frame clones and lacks some. Among under 55,000 clones listed, about three quarters were seen once. Specimen: memory CD4+ T cells from blood. The source is an adult in good health and CMV-seropositive.

The V gene is TRBV11-2, the J gene TRBJ2-5; D possibly uses TRBD1 or TRBD2 (6 bases each). The V end lost 5 bases, the J end lost 5 bases, and 15 bases lay between the germline ends. Germline CDR1 is SGHAT and CDR2 is FQNNGV. The CDR3 is 14 residues long. The CDR3 DNA follows: TGTGCCAGCAGCCCAGGGGACTTTAGGGAGACCCAGTACTTC. Translating it yields CASSPGDFRETQYF.

V gene TRBV18 combines with J gene TRBJ1-1; possibly TRBD1 for D (6 bases). This CDR3 comprises 14 residues. V was pared by 4 bases and J by 3 bases, with 12 bases between. Per germline, CDR1 KGHSH and CDR2 LQKENI. CDR3 sequence reads: CASSLQGGDTEAFF. The CDR3 DNA reads TGTGCCAGCTCACTACAGGGAGGAGACACTGAAGCTTTCTTT.

The V and J genes are TRBV11-2 and TRBJ2-4; TRBD1 might be the D (5 bases). Looked up from germline, CDR1 is SGHAT and CDR2 is FQNNGV. This CDR3 has 17 amino acids. The ends were cut back, 5 bases at V and 1 base at J, with 18 bases in the middle. CDR3 sequence (DNA): TGTGCCAGCAGCACGCGTACAGGAAGCGTTGCCAAAAACATTCAGTACTTC. Translating it yields CASSTRTGSVAKNIQYF. Together with reference TRBV11-2 and TRBJ2-4, the CDR3 gives the full variable domain: EAGVAQSPRYKIIEKRQSVAFWCNPISGHATLYWYQQILGQGPKLLIQFQNNGVVDDSQLPKDRFSAERLKGVDSTLKIQPAKLEDSAVYLCASSTRTGSVAKNIQYFGAGTRLSVL.

The rearrangement links TRBV1 to TRBJ2-3; TRBD1 is the table's D call and was not checked against the DNA. TRBV1 is marked as a pseudogene. This CDR3 region has 17 residues. In DNA, the CDR3 is TGCACCAGCAGCCCTGACAGGGTAGGGACAAGCACAGATACGCAGTATTTT. Its translation is CTSSPDRVGTSTDTQYF.

J is TRBJ1-5 and V is TRBV29-1, with TRBD1 identical over 7 bases. The trim removed 4 bases at V and 7 bases at J, leaving 13 bases unmatched. CDR1 and CDR2 (germline): SQVTM, ANQGSEA. The CDR3 runs 15 residues. The CDR3 here is CSVATQGGLGQPQHF. In nucleotides, the CDR3 is TGCAGCGTTGCCACGCAGGGGGGTTTGGGACAGCCCCAGCATTTT.

The V and J genes are TRBV2 and TRBJ1-5; D gene unclear. The CDR3 length is 12 residues. Looked up from germline, CDR1 is SNHLY and CDR2 is FYNNEI. V shed 3 bases and J shed 8 bases, with 8 bases lying between them. This CDR3 is CASSDPSKPQHF. The CDR3 coding sequence is TGTGCCAGCAGTGATCCTAGCAAGCCCCAGCATTTT. Looking up the rest from reference TRBV2 and TRBJ1-5 gives the full variable domain: EPEVTQTPSHQVTQMGQEVILRCVPISNHLYFYWYRQILGQKVEFLVSFYNNEISEKSEIFDDQFSVERPDGSNFTLKIRSTKLEDSAMYFCASSDPSKPQHFGDGTRLSIL.

The rearrangement uses TRBV9 and TRBJ1-6; 10 positions agree with TRBD1. Losses at the gene ends were 4 bases for V and 10 bases for J; bases not matched to a gene: 8. This CDR3 spans 15 amino acids. In germline, CDR1 is SGDLS, CDR2 YYNGEE. Here the CDR3 reads CASSPGDRGSSPLHF. The DNA of the CDR3 is TGTGCCAGCAGCCCCGGGGACAGGGGATCGTCACCCCTCCACTTT.

This clone was found once. The chain joins TRBV30 to TRBJ1-2; 7 bases agree with TRBD1. CDR3 size: 15 residues. Trimming took 2 bases from V and 6 from J; bases not matched to a gene: 12. Germline V gene data show CDR1 as GTSNPN and CDR2 as SVGIG (reference sequence). DNA for the CDR3: TGTGCCTGGAGTATTCGGCACAGGGGCAAGGATGGCTACACCTTC. It encodes CAWSIRHRGKDGYTF.

The gene calls are TRBV28 and TRBJ1-2, with a weak D call TRBD1 (6 bases). Germline V CDR1 and CDR2: MDHEN, SYDVKM. The CDR3 consists of 14 residues. V lost 6 bases and J 1 base, leaving 12 bases between the germline ends. The CDR3 is CASSPTGFNYGYTF. CDR3 coding DNA: TGTGCCAGCAGCCCGACAGGCTTTAACTATGGCTACACCTTC.

This clone was counted a few times. Within the sample, other DNA sequences also encode this same CDR3. The chain combines TRBV30 with TRBJ1-1; D is unresolved. V was clipped by 0 bases and J by 1 base, with 6 bases between them. Germline values: CDR1 GTSNPN, CDR2 SVGIG (reference sequence). This CDR3 region has 13 residues. Here the CDR3 reads CAWSVQGNTEAFF. CDR3 bases: TGTGCCTGGAGTGTACAAGGGAACACTGAAGCTTTCTTT.

V and J are TRBV6-1 and TRBJ2-3; 7 bases map to TRBD2. The CDR3 has 14 amino acids. Germline V gene lookup returns CDR1 MNHNS and CDR2 SASEGT. Unmatched junction bases numbered 7, after V lost 6 bases and J lost 4 bases. For the CDR3, the DNA is TGTGCCAGCAGAACGGGGGGATCCGCAGATACGCAGTATTTT. Residues: CASRTGGSADTQYF.

This chain links TRBV29-1 with TRBJ2-1, with TRBD1 as a possible D gene (5 bases). CDR1 and CDR2 (germline): SQVTM, ANQGSEA. CDR3 length: 15 residues. V gave up 3 bases and J gave up 0 bases, with 12 bases separating them. CDR3 loop: CSVEGRRASYNEQFF. The CDR3 DNA reads TGCAGCGTTGAGGGGCGCAGGGCCTCCTACAATGAGCAGTTCTTC.

CDR3 DNA: TGTGCCAGCAGTTACACGGGGACTAATGAAAAACTGTTTTTT. Translation: CASSYTGTNEKLFF. The chain couples TRBV6-6 to TRBJ1-4; D gene ambiguous. This CDR3 is 14 amino acids long. Germline V lookup: CDR1 MNHNY, CDR2 SVGAGI (reference sequence). Between the trimmed V and J ends, which lost 2 bases and 2 bases, there was a span of 6 bases.

CDR3 protein: CASSPRQGEGDTEAFF. Here the CDR3 DNA reads TGCGCCAGCAGCCCCCGACAGGGGGAAGGAGACACTGAAGCTTTCTTT. The J gene is TRBJ1-1, the V gene TRBV5-1, with 9 bases matching TRBD1. This CDR3 is built from 16 residues. J gave up 3 bases and V 4 bases, and 10 bases lay outside the gene matches. Germline-derived CDR1 and CDR2 are SGHRS and YFSETQ.

The chain combines TRBV7-2 with TRBJ2-3; 8 bases map to TRBD1. V lost 4 bases, J lost 4 bases, and 13 bases stayed unmatched. Germline V gene data show CDR1 as SGHTA and CDR2 as FQGNSA. CDR3 size: 17 residues. CDR3 loop: CASSSSRTGMRADTQYF. Written as DNA, the CDR3 is TGTGCCAGCAGCTCCTCTCGGACAGGGATGCGAGCAGATACGCAGTATTTT.

J is TRBJ1-2 and V is TRBV2, with D possibly matching TRBD1 (6 bases). V was pared by 5 bases and J by 2 bases, with 9 bases between. Germline V gene lookup returns CDR1 SNHLY and CDR2 FYNNEI. This CDR3 region has 13 residues. The CDR3 sequence is CASSLDRNYGYTF. The CDR3 DNA follows: TGTGCCAGCAGTTTAGACAGGAACTATGGCTACACCTTC.

The J gene is TRBJ2-7, the V gene TRBV2; 8 nucleotides agree with TRBD1. Germline V gene data show CDR1 as SNHLY and CDR2 as FYNNEI. The V and J ends lost 3 bases and 7 bases, in that order; junction bases with no gene match: 11. This CDR3 region has 15 residues. CDR3 sequence reads: CASSDRQGAIGEQYF. The CDR3 bases are TGTGCCAGCAGTGATCGGCAGGGGGCGATCGGGGAGCAGTACTTC.

This chain connects TRBV5-1 to TRBJ2-1; 7 nucleotides match TRBD2. Germline V gene data show CDR1 as SGHRS and CDR2 as YFSETQ. With V trimmed by 4 bases and J by 0 bases, 4 bases remained unmatched. The CDR3 is 15 residues long. This CDR3 is CASSTGTNSYNEQFF. CDR3 in DNA: TGCGCCAGCAGCACCGGGACTAACTCCTACAATGAGCAGTTCTTC.

CDR3 coding DNA: TGTGCCAGCTCACCACCGTCGAGGGGCTTCGCCTACGAGCAGTACTTC. Protein: CASSPPSRGFAYEQYF. The J gene is TRBJ2-7, the V gene TRBV18; D assignment may be TRBD1 or TRBD2 (5 bases each). The CDR3 runs to 16 residues. Germline CDR1 and CDR2: KGHSH and LQKENI. V was trimmed by 0 bases and J by 2 bases, leaving 14 bases between them.

The chain combines TRBV7-9 with TRBJ2-1, with 10 bases identical to TRBD1. The junction had 7 bases not matched to a gene; V was cut back by 6 bases and J by 5 bases. In germline, CDR1 is SEHNR, CDR2 FQNEAQ (reference sequence). The CDR3 consists of 15 residues. CDR3 amino acids: CASRLSGTGDNEQFF. The CDR3 DNA reads as TGTGCCAGCAGATTGTCCGGGACAGGGGACAATGAGCAGTTCTTC.

CDR3 DNA sequence: TGTGCCAGCAGCTCTGGACCGGCGGAGGCCTTCGAGCAGTACTTC. Protein product: CASSSGPAEAFEQYF. The chain links TRBV9 to TRBJ2-7, with D possibly matching TRBD2 (5 bases). The CDR3 extends over 15 amino acids. Germline V lookup: CDR1 SGDLS, CDR2 YYNGEE. The V end lost 4 bases, the J end lost 6 bases, and 20 bases lay between the germline ends.

The V gene is TRBV5-1, the J gene TRBJ1-2; TRBD1 agrees at 11 bases. Trimming removed 4 bases from V and 4 bases from J; junction bases left unmatched: 6. This CDR3 contains 15 residues. Germline V CDR1 and CDR2: SGHRS, YFSETQ. The CDR3 region has the DNA TGCGCCAGCAGCAAAGAGGGACAGGGGGTCTATGGCTACACCTTC. Protein sequence: CASSKEGQGVYGYTF.

The chain uses TRBV6-6 and TRBJ1-1; TRBD1 is a possible D gene (6 bases). Trimming pared 2 bases from V and 5 bases from J, leaving 15 bases between. CDR1 and CDR2 (germline): MNHNY, SVGAGI (reference sequence). CDR3 length: 15 amino acids. CDR3 nucleotide sequence: TGTGCCAGCAGTTACACGGGGGGGCGCGGTACTGAAGCTTTCTTT. Translated: CASSYTGGRGTEAFF.

J is TRBJ1-5 and V is TRBV4-2; TRBD1 might be the D (5 bases). Trimming cost V 0 bases and J 0 bases, with 15 bases left between them. Germline loops: CDR1 LGHNA, CDR2 YNFKEQ. This CDR3 is built from 18 residues. This CDR3 reads CASSQEVWGSNSNQPQHF. The CDR3 DNA follows: TGTGCCAGCAGCCAAGAGGTGTGGGGCAGTAATAGCAATCAGCCCCAGCATTTT.

The CDR3 DNA is TGTGCCTGGACTAGCGGGGGGGCTAGCACAGATACGCAGTATTTT. Residues: CAWTSGGASTDTQYF. The chain combines TRBV30 with TRBJ2-3, with 12 bases matching TRBD2. V shed 4 bases, J shed 0 bases, and the junction held 2 bases outside the gene matches. The CDR3 has 15 residues. Germline-derived CDR1 and CDR2 are GTSNPN and SVGIG (reference sequence).

Only one count was recorded for this clone. J is TRBJ2-7 and V is TRBV11-2; D remains ambiguous. The CDR3 totals 15 residues. V gave up 0 bases and J gave up 2 bases, with 11 bases separating them. In germline, CDR1 is SGHAT, CDR2 FQNNGV. The CDR3 reads CASSLDLASAYEQYF. CDR3 in DNA: TGTGCCAGCAGCTTAGATCTCGCGTCAGCCTACGAGCAGTACTTC.

The count of this clone is one. The chain has TRBV4-2 and TRBJ1-1; D call uncertain. The germline gives CDR1 LGHNA, CDR2 YNFKEQ. There are 16 residues in the CDR3. V lost 3 bases, J lost 10 bases, and 24 bases lay in between. CDR3 loop: CASSHHLGNPRSGAFF. The CDR3 DNA reads TGTGCCAGCAGCCACCATTTGGGCAACCCTCGGTCGGGAGCTTTCTTT.

This chain connects TRBV6-1 to TRBJ1-2; maybe TRBD1 (5 bases). Germline CDR1 MNHNS, CDR2 SASEGT. This CDR3 spans 14 amino acids. V lost 2 bases, J lost 6 bases, and 13 bases lay in between. In nucleotides, the CDR3 is TGTGCCAGCAGTGAATTTTGGGGGGTAAATGGCTACACCTTC. Protein: CASSEFWGVNGYTF.

The chain joins TRBV9 to TRBJ1-1, with no clear D. The V gene lost 5 bases and the J gene lost 1 base, with 15 bases spanning the gap. Germline V gene sequence: CDR1 SGDLS, CDR2 YYNGEE. The CDR3 has 15 residues. The CDR3 region is CASSPPSISNTEAFF. The CDR3 nucleotides read TGTGCCAGCAGTCCTCCCAGCATATCGAACACTGAAGCTTTCTTT.

The rearrangement uses TRBV5-5 and TRBJ2-3; TRBD1 is a possible D gene (5 bases). CDR3 length equals 13 residues. The V end was cut by 7 bases, the J end by 2 bases, with 11 bases between. CDR1 SGHKS and CDR2 YYEKEE come from the germline V gene (reference sequence). CDR3 loop: CASRRGPTDTQYF. CDR3 bases: TGTGCCAGCCGTAGGGGTCCCACAGATACGCAGTATTTT.

The chain recombines TRBV9 with TRBJ1-2; maybe TRBD1 (6 bases). Looked up from germline, CDR1 is SGDLS and CDR2 is YYNGEE. The CDR3 sequence is 12 residues long. Trimming cost V 5 bases and J 4 bases, with 9 bases left between them. The CDR3 here is CASRQGTYGYTF. In DNA, the CDR3 is TGTGCCAGCAGACAGGGAACCTATGGCTACACCTTC.

The chain joins TRBV15 to TRBJ2-3; the D is unclear. V was cut by 3 bases and J by 4 bases, with 11 bases left in between. The CDR3 runs to 14 residues. Germline loops: CDR1 LNHNV, CDR2 YYDKDF (reference sequence). As DNA, the CDR3 is TGTGCCACCAGCAGCTCCCGGGCCGCAGATACGCAGTATTTT. As protein: CATSSSRAADTQYF.